The entry below gives a single T cell receptor beta chain sequence along with its context. Some clones are missing from TCRdb's copy, which holds only in-frame ones; the method was immunoSEQ multiplex PCR. Among 200,000 to 250,000 clones listed, about four fifths were seen once. This record comes from a study of blood T cell repertoires in COVID-19. Trimming left V 0 bases short and J 2 bases short, with 15 bases between. The CDR3 contains 16 residues. CDR1 is SGHRS, CDR2 YFSETQ, per germline. The V and J genes are TRBV5-1 and TRBJ2-7, with D tentatively TRBD1 (6 bases). The receptor's source is a man younger than 40 who had recovered from COVID-19. Sequencing was done on a sample of peripheral blood. This chain's CDR3 is CASSLGSTGGTYEQYF. DNA of the CDR3: TGCGCCAGCAGCTTGGGATCGACAGGTGGAACCTACGAGCAGTACTTC.